This TCR beta chain was captured by sequencing in a study of shared clonotypes between healthy human individuals. Overall study context: Samples came from two female and a few male donors aged 18 to 49. Study-wide findings and caveats: Some naive CD4 clonotypes, roughly 4.7%, turned up in common across a handful of donors. What rarefaction showed was incomplete sorted-subset sequencing despite large depth.

CDR3 length: 13 amino acids. V lost 6 bases to trimming and J lost 2 bases, with 9 bases between them. In germline, CDR1 is ENHRY, CDR2 SYGVKD. Only in-frame clones appear in the TCRdb table, and some are missing; sequencing was by immunoSEQ multiplex PCR. The data contain under 2,500,000 clones, approximately 94% of them singletons. As concerns this clone: The antigen is undetermined.

Both subsets, CD45RA+ naive and CD45RA-negative memory, were split from the CD4+ cells. The source material was naive CD4+ T cells sorted from blood. Subset reported: CD45RA+ positively selected. The source of this sequence is a man between 18 and 35 years old in good health. The chain uses TRBV10-3 and TRBJ2-3; D is ambiguous. CDR3 DNA: TGTGCCATCAGGGTATTCAACACAGATACGCAGTATTTT. This encodes CAIRVFNTDTQYF.